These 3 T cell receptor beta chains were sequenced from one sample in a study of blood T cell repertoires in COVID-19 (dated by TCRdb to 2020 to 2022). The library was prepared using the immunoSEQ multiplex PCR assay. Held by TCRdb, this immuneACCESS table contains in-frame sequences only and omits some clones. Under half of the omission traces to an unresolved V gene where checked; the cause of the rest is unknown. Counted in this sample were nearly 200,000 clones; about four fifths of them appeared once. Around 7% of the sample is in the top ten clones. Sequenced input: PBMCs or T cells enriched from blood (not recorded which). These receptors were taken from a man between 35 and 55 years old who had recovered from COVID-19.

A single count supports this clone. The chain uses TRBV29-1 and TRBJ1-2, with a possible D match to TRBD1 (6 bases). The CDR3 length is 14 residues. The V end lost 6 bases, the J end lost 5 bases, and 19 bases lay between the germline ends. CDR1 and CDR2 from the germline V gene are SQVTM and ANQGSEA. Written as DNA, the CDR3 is TGCAGCGTCTTTACGGCCGAAAGGGGGTATGGCTACACCTTC. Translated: CSVFTAERGYGYTF.

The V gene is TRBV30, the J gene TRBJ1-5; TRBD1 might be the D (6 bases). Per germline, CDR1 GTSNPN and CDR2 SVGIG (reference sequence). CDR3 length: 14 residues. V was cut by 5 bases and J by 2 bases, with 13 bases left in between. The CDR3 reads CAWGNKGGNQPQHF. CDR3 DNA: TGTGCCTGGGGTAATAAGGGGGGCAATCAGCCCCAGCATTTT.

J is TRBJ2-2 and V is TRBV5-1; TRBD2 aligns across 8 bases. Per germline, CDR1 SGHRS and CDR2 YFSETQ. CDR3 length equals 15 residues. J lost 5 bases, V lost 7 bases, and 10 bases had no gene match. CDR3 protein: CASWTGLGETGELFF. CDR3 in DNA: TGCGCCAGCTGGACGGGACTAGGGGAGACCGGGGAGCTGTTTTTT.